One and the same sample provided the 32 T cell receptor beta chains below, sequenced in a study of blood T cells in healthy people across ages. A J-beta primer mix and a sample-barcoded 5' primer were used in a second PCR of roughly 7 to 12 cycles. TCRdb used MiXCR to reprocess the 5' RACE reads, holding one entry per CDR3 protein. This table has 1.4 million or so distinct CDR3 sequences, around 40% appearing once. Sequenced: blood. The source is a woman aged 18-35 years in good health.

The chain carries TRBV20-1 and TRBJ2-7; 8 nucleotides line up with TRBD1. The CDR3 length is 15 residues. Germline values: CDR1 DFQATT, CDR2 SNEGSKA (reference sequence). V shed 6 bases, J shed 2 bases, and the junction held 12 bases outside the gene matches. This chain's CDR3 is CSAKKTGGLPYEQYF. The DNA of the CDR3 is TGCAGTGCAAAAAAAACAGGGGGTCTACCCTACGAGCAGTACTTC.

This clonotype was recorded a few times. The chain employs TRBV5-1 and TRBJ1-1; no firm D call. The CDR3 spans 14 residues. Germline V gene sequence: CDR1 SGHRS, CDR2 YFSETQ. V lost 0 bases to trimming and J lost 5 bases, with 11 bases between them. CDR3 sequence: CASSLAGGLTEAFF. As DNA, the CDR3 is TGCGCCAGCAGCTTGGCCGGAGGGCTGACTGAAGCTTTCTTT.

The chain recombines TRBV28 with TRBJ2-5; TRBD1 aligns across 9 bases. This CDR3 has 16 residues. CDR1 and CDR2 (germline): MDHEN, SYDVKM. Germline trimming cut 5 bases from V and 3 bases from J; bases unmatched to any gene: 10. The CDR3 is CASSPYGGDREETQYF. DNA for the CDR3: TGTGCCAGCAGTCCCTATGGGGGGGACAGGGAAGAGACCCAGTACTTC.

In its sample, this clonotype was seen a few times. This chain connects TRBV2 to TRBJ2-5; TRBD2 matches 7 bases. CDR1 and CDR2 from the germline V gene are SNHLY and FYNNEI. This CDR3 spans 13 amino acids. Trimming removed 3 bases from V and 5 bases from J; junction bases left unmatched: 3. CDR3 nucleotide sequence: TGTGCCAGCAGTGAGGTGGGGGGGGAGACCCAGTACTTC. Translated: CASSEVGGETQYF.

This chain joins TRBV2 and TRBJ1-2; a possible D gene is TRBD1 (6 bases). Trimming took 5 bases from V and 4 from J, leaving 11 bases between them. The CDR3 covers 13 residues. CDR1 is SNHLY, CDR2 FYNNEI, per germline. CDR3 sequence: CASSSDSTYGYTF. The DNA of the CDR3 is TGTGCCAGCAGTTCGGACAGTACCTATGGCTACACCTTC.

This clonotype was observed a few times. The chain carries TRBV7-2 and TRBJ2-7; 7 positions agree with TRBD2. CDR3 length: 15 amino acids. The V segment lost 1 base and the J segment 0 bases; nucleotides outside the gene matches: 3. CDR1 and CDR2 from the germline V gene are SGHTA and FQGNSA. The CDR3 nucleotides are TGTGCCAGCAGCTTAGATGGCGGGGGCTCCTACGAGCAGTACTTC. Protein: CASSLDGGGSYEQYF.

This chain joins TRBV6-2 or TRBV6-3 and TRBJ1-5, with a possible D match to TRBD1 (5 bases). CDR3 length equals 13 residues. V shed 7 bases and J shed 1 base, with 8 bases lying between them. Germline V gene data show CDR1 as MNHEY and CDR2 as SVGEGT. The CDR3 region is CASIDRSNQPQHF. In nucleotides, the CDR3 is TGTGCCAGCATCGACAGAAGCAATCAGCCCCAGCATTTT.

This clonotype has only a few counts. The chain employs TRBV29-1 and TRBJ2-3; 9 positions agree with TRBD2. Losses at the gene ends were 5 bases for V and 4 bases for J; bases not matched to a gene: 4. Per germline, CDR1 SQVTM and CDR2 ANQGSEA. The CDR3 spans 13 residues. The DNA for the CDR3 is TGCAGCGTTAGCGGGAGGATTTCAGATACGCAGTATTTT. Amino acids: CSVSGRISDTQYF.

The V call is TRBV7-2, the J call TRBJ1-2, with D possibly matching TRBD1 (6 bases). CDR3 length: 15 residues. Germline V gene lookup returns CDR1 SGHTA and CDR2 FQGNSA. V shed 1 base and J shed 4 bases, with 13 bases lying between them. The CDR3 sequence: CASSLDRARFYGYTF. As DNA, the CDR3 is TGTGCCAGCAGCTTAGACAGGGCGCGCTTCTATGGCTACACCTTC.

This clonotype was observed a few times. CDR3 in amino acids: CASTKAKQSYEQYF. The DNA of the CDR3 is TGTGCCAGCACCAAAGCGAAGCAGTCCTACGAGCAGTACTTC. The chain employs TRBV7-9 and TRBJ2-7, with D unresolved. The CDR3 is made up of 14 amino acids. Looked up from germline, CDR1 is SEHNR and CDR2 is FQNEAQ (reference sequence). With 7 bases removed from V and 1 base from J, the gap between germline ends came to 14 bases.

This clonotype came up a few times. V is TRBV20-1 and J is TRBJ2-1, with D possibly matching TRBD2 (5 bases). The ends were cut back, 3 bases at V and 10 bases at J, with 22 bases in the middle. CDR3 size: 15 residues. Germline lookup yields CDR1 DFQATT and CDR2 SNEGSKA (reference sequence). The CDR3 is CSARDPASAAQEQFF. In DNA, the CDR3 is TGCAGTGCTAGGGACCCGGCCTCAGCGGCCCAGGAGCAGTTCTTC.

The chain couples TRBV20-1 to TRBJ2-1; tentatively, D is TRBD1 (5 bases). Germline loops: CDR1 DFQATT, CDR2 SNEGSKA (reference sequence). V lost 2 bases and J lost 7, with 18 bases in between. This CDR3 region has 15 residues. The CDR3 DNA is TGCAGTGCTAGATGGGCAGGGTTAATCGGAAATGAGCAGTTCTTC. It codes for CSARWAGLIGNEQFF.

V usage is TRBV20-1 and J usage is TRBJ2-7, with a possible D match to TRBD2 (6 bases). V lost 5 bases and J lost 0, with 26 bases in between. The germline CDR1 and CDR2 sequences are DFQATT and SNEGSKA (reference sequence). The CDR3 runs to 18 residues. CDR3 sequence reads: CSAAGSWGVLDASYEQYF. CDR3 sequence (DNA): TGCAGTGCTGCGGGGTCGTGGGGCGTCCTCGACGCCTCCTACGAGCAGTACTTC.

The chain links TRBV4-3 to TRBJ2-1, with 10 bases fitting TRBD2. With 8 bases clipped from V and 3 bases from J, the junction kept 10 bases outside the gene matches. The CDR3 consists of 16 residues. The V gene's germline CDR1 is LGHNA and CDR2 YSLEER. CDR3 residues: CASALDTSGNYNEQFF. In DNA form, the CDR3 reads TGCGCCAGCGCTCTCGACACTAGCGGGAACTACAATGAGCAGTTCTTC.

V usage is TRBV6-6 and J usage is TRBJ1-4, with 12 bases matching TRBD1. Germline V CDR1 and CDR2: MNHNY, SVGAGI (reference sequence). The CDR3 has 15 amino acids. The ends lost 0 bases at V and 11 bases at J; junction bases unmatched: 4. In nucleotides, the CDR3 is TGTGCCAGCAGTTACTCGGGGACAGGGGGCGGGAAACTGTTTTTT. This sequence encodes CASSYSGTGGGKLFF.

This clonotype was counted a few times. V usage is TRBV20-1 and J usage is TRBJ2-3, with D maybe TRBD2 (7 bases). The germline gives CDR1 DFQATT, CDR2 SNEGSKA (reference sequence). The V and J ends lost 1 base and 2 bases respectively, with 13 bases between them. The CDR3 spans 15 residues. CDR3 sequence: CSARGPGGYTDTQYF. CDR3 bases: TGCAGTGCTAGAGGTCCGGGGGGCTACACAGATACGCAGTATTTT.

The chain is built from TRBV20-1 and TRBJ2-5, with 10 bases identical to TRBD2. The DNA end is a closer match to TRBJ2-7, so the J assignment may be wrong. In germline, CDR1 is DFQATT, CDR2 SNEGSKA (reference sequence). The CDR3 has 11 amino acids. This chain's CDR3 is CRTSGRYEQYF. CDR3 bases: TGCCGGACTAGCGGCCGTTACGAGCAGTACTTC.

The CDR3 is CASSQDPPTSGRINEQYF. In nucleotides, the CDR3 is TGCGCCAGCAGCCAAGATCCCCCTACTAGCGGGCGCATCAATGAGCAGTACTTC. The chain couples TRBV4-1 to TRBJ2-1; TRBD2 aligns across 9 bases. The end of the DNA fits TRBJ2-7 better, so the J call may be wrong. The CDR3 length is 18 residues. Per the germline V gene, CDR1 is MGHRA and CDR2 is YSYEKL.

This clonotype was counted many times. The J gene is TRBJ2-1, the V gene TRBV4-3, with D possibly matching TRBD2 (5 bases). Germline V gene lookup returns CDR1 LGHNA and CDR2 YSLEER. With 5 bases removed from V and 7 bases from J, the gap between germline ends came to 12 bases. The CDR3 is 13 amino acids. The CDR3 bases are TGCGCCAGCAGCATTAGTACGGGGAATGAGCAGTTCTTC. Encoded protein: CASSISTGNEQFF.

CDR3 sequence reads: CASSLAYWGTDTQYF. The CDR3 coding sequence is TGTGCCAGCAGCTTAGCATACTGGGGCACAGATACGCAGTATTTT. V and J are TRBV7-2 and TRBJ2-3, with no clear D. This CDR3 is 15 amino acids long. Germline CDR1 reads SGHTA; CDR2 reads FQGNSA. V was shortened by 0 bases and J by 1 base, with 8 bases between the two germline ends.

V gene TRBV7-9 combines with J gene TRBJ2-5; D gene uncertain. Germline loops: CDR1 SEHNR, CDR2 FQNEAQ (reference sequence). The CDR3 sequence is 14 residues long. Deletions cut 8 bases from V and 5 bases from J, with 18 bases between. CDR3 bases: TGTGCCAGCGAGGAACGATTTCGTGGGGAGACCCAGTACTTC. Its protein is CASEERFRGETQYF.

The rearrangement uses TRBV6-6 and TRBJ1-1; D may be TRBD1 (6 bases). Germline V gene sequence: CDR1 MNHNY, CDR2 SVGAGI (reference sequence). The CDR3 loop spans 15 amino acids. V lost 6 bases, J lost 4 bases, and 18 bases lay in between. The CDR3 nucleotides read TGTGCCAGCAGGCCGGACAGCCGAAGGGGCACTGAAGCTTTCTTT. Translated, it gives CASRPDSRRGTEAFF.

This clonotype was picked up a small number of times. The J gene is TRBJ2-1, the V gene TRBV4-1, with 7 bases that match TRBD2. Judging by the DNA end, TRBJ2-7 fits better; the J call may be wrong. The germline CDR1 and CDR2 sequences are MGHRA and YSYEKL. CDR3 length: 15 amino acids. CDR3 nucleotide sequence: TGCGCCAGCAGCTCAGCTAGCGGCTCCTACAATGAGCAGTACTTC. Protein: CASSSASGSYNEQYF.

This clonotype was counted a few times. The chain combines TRBV20-1 with TRBJ2-5, with a tentative D call TRBD2 (6 bases). This CDR3 is 15 amino acids long. V lost 2 bases and J 11 bases, leaving 24 bases between the germline ends. Germline CDR1 DFQATT, CDR2 SNEGSKA (reference sequence). CDR3 DNA: TGCAGTGCTAGACCCAGAGGAGGCGGGGTTGGGCCACAGTACTTC. It specifies CSARPRGGGVGPQYF.

This sequence joins TRBV29-1 and TRBJ1-2, with TRBD1 matching 12 bases. This CDR3 comprises 17 residues. The J segment lost 4 bases and the V segment lost 3 bases, leaving 12 bases of the junction unmatched. Germline values: CDR1 SQVTM, CDR2 ANQGSEA. CDR3 in DNA: TGCAGCGTTGATGGTCCGGGACAGGGGGCTGTAGGCTATGGCTACACCTTC. This gives the protein CSVDGPGQGAVGYGYTF.

In its sample, this clonotype was seen a few times. This chain links TRBV27 with TRBJ2-1, with D perhaps TRBD2 (6 bases). V lost 6 bases and J 2 bases, leaving 14 bases between the germline ends. Germline V CDR1 and CDR2: MNHEY, SMNVEV (reference sequence). The CDR3 loop spans 15 amino acids. CDR3 in DNA: TGTGCCAGCAGCTCCGTAGGAGGGCCCTACAATGAGCAGTTCTTC. It codes for CASSSVGGPYNEQFF.

For this clonotype: Mismatch with germline at one junction end may stem from a read error. This chain joins TRBV18 and TRBJ2-1, with D tentatively TRBD1 (6 bases). The CDR3 is 13 residues long. In germline, CDR1 is KGHSH, CDR2 LQKENI. CDR3 amino acids: CACSPTRTDEQFF. The CDR3 region has the DNA TGTGCCTGCTCACCAACCCGGACAGATGAGCAGTTCTTC.

About this clonotype: At one end, the junction sequence differs from germline, possibly due to a read error. The chain employs TRBV27 and TRBJ2-1; no clear D. The CDR3 covers 13 residues. Looked up from germline, CDR1 is MNHEY and CDR2 is SMNVEV (reference sequence). CDR3 sequence (DNA): TGTGCCAGCAGTGTATCCCCCGGCAATGAGCAGTTCTTC. Translated, it gives CASSVSPGNEQFF.

In its sample, this clonotype was seen a few times. This chain connects TRBV7-2 to TRBJ2-3; D may be TRBD2 (6 bases). V lost 6 bases, J lost 14 bases, and 18 bases lay in between. This CDR3 has 12 residues. Germline V gives CDR1 SGHTA, CDR2 FQGNSA. CDR3: CASRGSGVYGYF. As DNA, the CDR3 is TGTGCCAGCAGGGGCTCGGGGGTCTACGGGTATTTT.

The V call is TRBV28, the J call TRBJ1-1, with D unresolved. Trimming cost V 5 bases and J 4 bases, with 11 bases left between them. Germline CDR1 and CDR2: MDHEN and SYDVKM. The CDR3 length is 13 residues. The CDR3 coding sequence is TGTGCCAGCAGTCACCCGGGGAGCACTGAAGCTTTCTTT. Its translation is CASSHPGSTEAFF.

The chain recombines TRBV11-2 with TRBJ2-3; 9 bases match TRBD2. This CDR3 is built from 15 residues. J was trimmed by 8 bases and V by 3 bases; bases with no gene match: 9. CDR1 and CDR2 from the germline V gene are SGHAT and FQNNGV. The CDR3 here is CASSFQTSGSFTQYF. CDR3 nucleotide sequence: TGTGCCAGCAGCTTCCAGACTAGCGGTTCGTTTACGCAGTATTTT.

This clonotype showed up just a few times. J is TRBJ2-7 and V is TRBV27; TRBD1 matches at 8 bases. The CDR3 length is 14 residues. Trimming took 6 bases from V and 2 from J; bases not matched to a gene: 6. Germline values: CDR1 MNHEY, CDR2 SMNVEV (reference sequence). The CDR3 spells CASSPGQVTYEQYF. The CDR3 DNA reads TGTGCCAGCAGCCCGGGACAGGTGACCTACGAGCAGTACTTC.